This T cell receptor beta chain was identified in a study of human T cells and chemical hapten exposure. Time point denoted: healthy volunteer bleed at 6 weeks. Total RNA was isolated from whole blood that had not been fractionated. The ends were cut back, 0 bases at V and 4 bases at J, with 16 bases in the middle. CDR3 length: 16 amino acids. CDR1 and CDR2 from the germline V gene are DFQATT and SNEGSKA (reference sequence). This clonotype was observed a few times. TCRdb reanalysed the RACE reads using MiXCR and keeps one entry per CDR3 protein. This table has under 45,000 distinct CDR3 sequences, roughly 5% appearing once.

The chain is built from TRBV20-1 and TRBJ2-1; D remains ambiguous. The sequenced material came from whole blood. This sequence was found in a human donor in good health. Some clones in this sample may be carry-over from other donors' samples. DNA of the CDR3: TGCAGTGCTAGAGATACTTCAGCTTTGCGGTACAATGAGCAGTTCTTC. Protein sequence: CSARDTSALRYNEQFF.